These 8 T cell receptor beta chains were all obtained from the same sample, sequenced in a study of spatial heterogeneity in lung cancer. Time point here: sample taken at primary tumor resection. TCRdb processed the 5' RACE reads anew with MiXCR; each CDR3 protein has one entry. The sample records 20,000 to 25,000 distinct CDR3 sequences, over 5.5% being singletons. Sample: PBMCs, taken at surgery. The receptors were sampled from a male donor with early-stage non-small cell lung cancer.

The table lists this clonotype with many counts. The chain carries TRBV5-4 and TRBJ1-5; D may be TRBD1 (5 bases). The V end was cut by 4 bases, the J end by 7 bases, with 12 bases between. Germline assignment: CDR1 SGHNT and CDR2 YYREEE (reference sequence). This CDR3 is built from 13 residues. CDR3 in DNA: TGTGCCAGCAGCGTTTGGGGGGAACAGCCCCAGCATTTT. It is translated as CASSVWGEQPQHF.

CDR3 protein: CASSLNPISGKETQYF. The DNA of the CDR3 is TGTGCCAGCAGCTTAAACCCAATCTCAGGAAAAGAGACCCAGTACTTC. The rearrangement joins TRBV7-9 to TRBJ2-5, with unresolved D. The V end was cut by 2 bases, the J end by 3 bases, with 16 bases between. This CDR3 contains 16 residues. Germline V CDR1 and CDR2: SEHNR, FQNEAQ (reference sequence).

This clonotype showed up many times. The gene calls are TRBV9 and TRBJ2-6; possible D gene TRBD2, 5 bases. V was pared by 0 bases and J by 4 bases, with 8 bases between. There are 15 residues in the CDR3. CDR1 and CDR2 from the germline V gene are SGDLS and YYNGEE. In nucleotides, the CDR3 is TGTGCCAGCAGCGTAGGAGGGCTCGGGGCCAACGTCCTGACTTTC. Translation gives CASSVGGLGANVLTF.

Ten or more counts support this clonotype. The rearrangement links TRBV7-3 to TRBJ2-2, with TRBD2 identical over 7 bases. Germline V CDR1 and CDR2: SGHTA, FQGTGA. The CDR3 sequence is 14 residues long. J lost 5 bases, V lost 7 bases, and 7 bases had no gene match. CDR3 nucleotide sequence: TGTGCCAGCACCGACGGGGAGGGTACCGGGGAGCTGTTTTTT. Translating it yields CASTDGEGTGELFF.

This clonotype was detected ten times or more. V usage is TRBV6-4 and J usage is TRBJ2-7; 10 positions agree with TRBD1. The ends lost 7 bases at V and 1 base at J; junction bases unmatched: 4. This CDR3 is built from 14 residues. Germline loops: CDR1 MRHNA, CDR2 SNTAGT. The CDR3 spells CASKPGQGSYEQYF. As DNA, the CDR3 is TGTGCCAGCAAGCCGGGACAGGGGTCCTACGAGCAGTACTTC.

This clonotype was found many times. This rearrangement joins TRBV29-1 to TRBJ2-7, with TRBD1 as a possible D gene (6 bases). Per germline, CDR1 SQVTM and CDR2 ANQGSEA. The CDR3 has 15 residues. The V end was cut by 0 bases, the J end by 2 bases, with 14 bases between. The CDR3 loop reads CSVEESGTFTYEQYF. The DNA for the CDR3 is TGCAGCGTTGAAGAGTCAGGGACATTCACCTACGAGCAGTACTTC.

This clonotype was found many times. This chain links TRBV7-2 with TRBJ1-6; a weak D match, TRBD1 (6 bases). Per germline, CDR1 SGHTA and CDR2 FQGNSA. The CDR3 has 12 residues. Trimming stripped 5 bases from V and 11 bases from J, with 10 bases between. CDR3 residues: CASSKDRPPLHF. Here the CDR3 DNA reads TGTGCCAGCAGCAAGGACAGACCACCCCTCCACTTT.

This clonotype was observed at least ten times. This chain joins TRBV18 and TRBJ1-5; D is ambiguous. The CDR3 has 16 amino acids. Trimming left V 2 bases short and J 3 bases short, with 14 bases between. Germline V gives CDR1 KGHSH, CDR2 LQKENI. The CDR3 loop reads CASSPNLNIANQPQHF. In DNA form, the CDR3 reads TGTGCCAGCTCACCAAACCTCAATATCGCCAATCAGCCCCAGCATTTT.